The rows below give T cell receptor beta chains drawn from one sample of a study of early stage breast cancer tumors. Method: immunoSEQ multiplex PCR; TCRdb's copy keeps in-frame clones and lacks some. The data show about 11,000 clones, with around 69% seen just once and around a fifth held by the top ten. The sample taken for sequencing was breast tumor tissue. The source of these receptors is a person aged 35 to 50 with breast cancer. Both conserved end residues are part of each CDR3. A D gene is named only where the DNA matches it firmly. Expanded clones get a size class; other rows say once, few or many, or leave the size out.

size	V	D	J	CDR3	DNA
NA	TRBV5-6	TRBD2	TRBJ2-1	CASSSRGRTSGSSYNEQFF	TGTGCCAGCAGCTCCCGCGGCCGAACTAGCGGGAGTTCCTACAATGAGCAGTTCTTC
NA	TRBV11-3	NA	TRBJ2-2	CASSLTSGGELFF	TGTGCCAGCAGCCTGACCTCGGGCGGGGAGCTGTTTTTT
NA	TRBV18	NA	TRBJ2-1	CASSPGIENEQFF	TGTGCCAGCTCACCAGGGATCGAAAATGAGCAGTTCTTC
NA	TRBV7-8	NA	TRBJ2-6	CASSLAASGANVLTF	TGTGCCAGCAGCTTAGCAGCCTCTGGGGCCAACGTCCTGACTTTC
NA	TRBV19	TRBD1	TRBJ2-7	CASSPGEGQGTYEQYF	TGTGCCAGTAGCCCGGGGGAGGGACAGGGGACCTACGAGCAGTACTTC
NA	TRBV7-2	TRBD2	TRBJ2-5	CASRASGSETQYF	TGTGCCAGCAGGGCTAGCGGGAGTGAGACCCAGTACTTC
NA	TRBV7-8	NA	TRBJ1-2	CASSLGAGLNYGYTF	TGTGCCAGCAGCTTAGGGGCAGGGCTCAACTATGGCTACACCTTC
NA	TRBV5-1	TRBD2	TRBJ2-3	CASSSGRPSTDTQYF	TGCGCCAGCAGTAGCGGGAGGCCCAGCACAGATACGCAGTATTTT
NA	TRBV2	TRBD2	TRBJ2-5	CASSESLAGVWETQYF	TGTGCCAGCAGTGAATCTCTAGCGGGAGTATGGGAGACCCAGTACTTC
once	TRBV2	TRBD1	TRBJ2-3	CASSRTGQGRMRADTQYF	TGTGCCAGCAGTAGAACAGGACAGGGTAGAATGAGGGCAGATACGCAGTATTTT
few	TRBV29-1	TRBD1	TRBJ2-7	CSVDTGQGSYEQYF	TGCAGCGTTGACACAGGACAGGGCTCCTACGAGCAGTACTTC
NA	TRBV7-3	NA	TRBJ2-7	CASSFHLVYEQYF	TGTGCCAGCAGCTTTCATCTGGTATACGAGCAGTACTTC
NA	TRBV2	TRBD1	TRBJ2-2	CASSEDRVGGELFF	TGTGCCAGCAGCGAGGACAGGGTCGGCGGGGAGCTGTTTTTT
NA	TRBV6-6	TRBD2	TRBJ2-1	CASSDSGRGGNEQFF	TGTGCCAGCAGTGATAGCGGGAGGGGGGGCAATGAGCAGTTCTTC
NA	TRBV23-1	TRBD1	TRBJ1-1	CASSQWQGDRYTEAFF	TGCGCCAGCAGTCAATGGCAGGGGGATAGGTACACTGAAGCTTTCTTT
NA	TRBV9	NA	TRBJ2-5	CASSPTSGLTQYF	TGTGCCAGCAGCCCTACTTCGGGGTTGACCCAGTACTTC
NA	TRBV2	TRBD2	TRBJ2-7	CASESTGLAAYEQYF	TGTGCCAGCGAGTCGACGGGACTAGCGGCTTACGAGCAGTACTTC
NA	TRBV6-5	TRBD1	TRBJ2-7	CASSYGTGGTYEQYF	TGTGCCAGCAGTTACGGGACAGGGGGCACGTACGAGCAGTACTTC
NA	TRBV5-6	TRBD2	TRBJ2-5	CASSFNGRFQETQYF	TGTGCCAGCAGCTTTAACGGGAGGTTCCAAGAGACCCAGTACTTC
NA	TRBV5-6	NA	TRBJ2-1	CASSLGPGDEQFF	TGTGCCAGCAGCTTGGGTCCTGGCGATGAGCAGTTCTTC
NA	TRBV9	TRBD1	TRBJ1-1	CASSSGQRMNTEAFF	TGTGCCAGCAGCTCGGGACAGCGGATGAACACTGAAGCTTTCTTT